The T cell receptor (beta chain) described here comes from a study of blood T cell repertoires in COVID-19 (TCRdb year 2020). Turning to the overall study: Collaborator samples came from the United States, Italy and Spain and covered acute and convalescent phases of COVID-19. The material from the prospective study consisted of cDNA or gDNA derived from T cells, B-cell-depleted T cells, or PBMCs. The dataset comprised deeply sampled blood TCRbeta repertoires from subjects exposed to, actively infected with, or recovered from COVID-19. A freely available public database, intended as a resource for researchers studying the immune response to SARS-CoV-2, is where the repertoires were released. The samples were drawn from the first 160 participants of the ongoing ImmuneRACE study and from about 1,200 subjects provided by 6 global collaborators. The sample metadata nearly always contained a de-identified subject ID, COVID-19 status, age in years and sex. Where available, HLA class I and class II types were taken from metadata supplied by the sample provider and were not determined by assay-based typing.

Collaborating institutions collected whole blood in K2EDTA tubes following their own protocols. For TCRbeta analysis, collaborators shipped samples in one of three forms: frozen whole blood, isolated PBMCs, or DNA extracted from either of those sample types. Notes on this clone: Its cognate antigen has yet to be identified. No much larger clone exists at a distance of one base, and base qualities are not known.

Study-wide conclusions, independent of this receptor: Clinical and demographic metadata were provided uncurated, with the amount varying by source and participant.

The immunoSEQ Assay, a bias-controlled multiplex PCR, was used to amplify TCRbeta CDR3 regions from genomic DNA. The paper's data handling went like this. Nucleated cell counts per sample were estimated from amplification of reference gene primers within the assay. Sequence reads were collapsed and filtered to measure the absolute abundance of every unique TCRbeta CDR3 rearrangement. For each sample, productive Simpson clonality was calculated by taking the square root of Simpson's diversity index across productive rearrangements. TCRdb re-hosts the immuneACCESS table, in-frame sequences only. Its copies lack some clones; in the studies checked, an unresolved V gene accounts for under half of them, and the cause for the rest is not known. V and J calls and clone size are as listed in that table; D and trimming were resolved from the DNA. This sample lists around 100,000 clones; roughly 79% were detected once. 9.5% to 13% of the sample is taken by the ten largest.

This TCR was recovered from a woman between 65 and 79 years old with acute or convalescent COVID-19. Sequenced: peripheral blood.

In nucleotides, the sequence is TGCGCCAGCAGCTTGGAGGGGGCTAGCTCCTACAATGAGCAGTTCTTC. Its amino acids are CASSLEGASSYNEQFF. Here the chain combines TRBV5-1 and TRBJ2-1; 7 of the junction bases match TRBD1. Clipping removes 0 bases from V and 0 bases from J, with 3 as the unmatched junction base count. Based on the germline V gene, the CDR1 and CDR2 sequences are SGHRS and YFSETQ. From the cysteine up to the phenylalanine, the CDR3 has a length of 16 residues. Kept here is only the CDR3 DNA, which spans 48 bases and is read in frame from base 1.